This record covers a single T cell receptor beta chain. This entry is derived from a study of cytomegalovirus exposure and HLA in healthy donors. The PCR had 60 Vbeta and 13 Jbeta primers. Some clones are missing from TCRdb's copy, which holds only in-frame ones; the method was immunoSEQ multiplex PCR. The table includes over 150,000 clones, around 78% detected once. The CDR3 extends over 14 amino acids. Germline lookup yields CDR1 LNHDA and CDR2 SQIVND (reference sequence). V gave up 6 bases and J gave up 1 base; unmatched junction bases: 1. The receptor comes from a woman aged 50 to 60 in good health and CMV-seropositive. The chain has TRBV19 and TRBJ1-5, with 9 positions matching TRBD1. Sequencing input: PBMCs. The CDR3 here is CASRGTGSNQPQHF. The CDR3 nucleotides read TGTGCCAGTAGGGGGACAGGGAGCAATCAGCCCCAGCATTTT.